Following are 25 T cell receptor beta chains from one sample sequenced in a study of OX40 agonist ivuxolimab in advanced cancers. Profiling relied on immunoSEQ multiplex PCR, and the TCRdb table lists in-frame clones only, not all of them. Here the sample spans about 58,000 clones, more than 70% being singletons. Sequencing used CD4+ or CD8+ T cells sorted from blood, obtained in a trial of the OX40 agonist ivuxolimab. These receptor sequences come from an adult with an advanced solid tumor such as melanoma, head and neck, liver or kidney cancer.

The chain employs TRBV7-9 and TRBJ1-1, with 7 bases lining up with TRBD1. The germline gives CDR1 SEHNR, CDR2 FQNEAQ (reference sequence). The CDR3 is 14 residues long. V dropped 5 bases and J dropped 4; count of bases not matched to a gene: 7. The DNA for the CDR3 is TGTGCCAGCAGCCCGGGGACAGCCGGCACTGAAGCTTTCTTT. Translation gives CASSPGTAGTEAFF.

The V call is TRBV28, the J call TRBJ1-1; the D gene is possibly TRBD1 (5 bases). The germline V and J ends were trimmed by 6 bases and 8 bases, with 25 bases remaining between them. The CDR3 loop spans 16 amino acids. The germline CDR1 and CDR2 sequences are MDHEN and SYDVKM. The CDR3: CASSTTLRGGVFEAFF. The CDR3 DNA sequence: TGTGCCAGCAGCACGACCCTGCGGGGCGGGGTGTTCGAAGCTTTCTTT. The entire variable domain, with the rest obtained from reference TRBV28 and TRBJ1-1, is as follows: DVKVTQSSRYLVKRTGEKVFLECVQDMDHENMFWYRQDPGLGLRLIYFSYDVKMKEKGDIPEGYSVSREKKERFSLILESASTNQTSMYLCASSTTLRGGVFEAFFGQGTRLTVV.

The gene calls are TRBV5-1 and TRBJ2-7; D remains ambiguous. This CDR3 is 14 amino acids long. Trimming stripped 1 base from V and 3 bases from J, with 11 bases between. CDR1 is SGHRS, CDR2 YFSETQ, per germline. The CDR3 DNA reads TGCGCCAGCAGCTTGCAAGCTTATGACTACGAGCAGTACTTC. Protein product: CASSLQAYDYEQYF.

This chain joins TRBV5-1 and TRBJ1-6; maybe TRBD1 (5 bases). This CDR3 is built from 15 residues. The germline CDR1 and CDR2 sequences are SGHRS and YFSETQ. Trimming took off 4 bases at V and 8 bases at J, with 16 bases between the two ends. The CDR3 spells CASSLASRGDSPLHF. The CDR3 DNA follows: TGCGCCAGCAGCCTGGCTAGTAGGGGTGATTCACCCCTCCACTTT. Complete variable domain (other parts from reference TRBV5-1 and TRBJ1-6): KAGVTQTPRYLIKTRGQQVTLSCSPISGHRSVSWYQQTPGQGLQFLFEYFSETQRNKGNFPGRFSGRQFSNSRSEMNVSTLELGDSALYLCASSLASRGDSPLHFGNGTRLTVT.

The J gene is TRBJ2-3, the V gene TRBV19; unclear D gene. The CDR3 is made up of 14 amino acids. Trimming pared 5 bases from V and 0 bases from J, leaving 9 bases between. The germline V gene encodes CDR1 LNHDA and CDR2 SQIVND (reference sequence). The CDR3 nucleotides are TGTGCCAGTAGTGGTAGGCCCAGCACAGATACGCAGTATTTT. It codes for CASSGRPSTDTQYF.

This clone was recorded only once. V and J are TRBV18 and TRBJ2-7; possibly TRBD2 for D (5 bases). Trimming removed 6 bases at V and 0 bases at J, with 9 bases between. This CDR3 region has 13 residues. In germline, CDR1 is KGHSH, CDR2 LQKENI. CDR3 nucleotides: TGTGCCAGCTCGAGGGCAAACTCCTACGAGCAGTACTTC. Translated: CASSRANSYEQYF.

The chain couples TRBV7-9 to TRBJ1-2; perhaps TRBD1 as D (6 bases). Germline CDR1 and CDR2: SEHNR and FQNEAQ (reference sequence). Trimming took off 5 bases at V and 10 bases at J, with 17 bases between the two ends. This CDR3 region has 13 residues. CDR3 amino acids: CASSKTQGTHYTF. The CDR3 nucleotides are TGTGCCAGCAGCAAAACACAGGGAACCCACTACACCTTC.

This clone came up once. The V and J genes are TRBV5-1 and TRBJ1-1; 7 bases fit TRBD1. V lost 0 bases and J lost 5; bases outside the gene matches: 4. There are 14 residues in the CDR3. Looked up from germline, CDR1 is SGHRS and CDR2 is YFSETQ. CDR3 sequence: CASSLAKGQTEAFF. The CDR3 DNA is TGCGCCAGCAGCTTGGCCAAGGGACAGACTGAAGCTTTCTTT. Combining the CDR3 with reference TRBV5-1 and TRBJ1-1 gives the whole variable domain KAGVTQTPRYLIKTRGQQVTLSCSPISGHRSVSWYQQTPGQGLQFLFEYFSETQRNKGNFPGRFSGRQFSNSRSEMNVSTLELGDSALYLCASSLAKGQTEAFFGQGTRLTVV.

The CDR3 loop reads CASSEYTGSYNEQFF. The CDR3 nucleotides read TGTGCCAGCAGTGAATATACAGGCTCCTACAATGAGCAGTTCTTC. V gene TRBV25-1 combines with J gene TRBJ2-1, with TRBD1 as a possible D gene (5 bases). The germline CDR1 and CDR2 sequences are MGHDK and SYGVNS. Between the trimmed V and J ends, which lost 0 bases and 0 bases, there was a span of 6 bases. The CDR3 covers 15 residues.

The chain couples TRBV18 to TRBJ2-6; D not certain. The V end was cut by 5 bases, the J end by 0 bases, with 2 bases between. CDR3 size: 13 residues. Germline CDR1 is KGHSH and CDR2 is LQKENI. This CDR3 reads CASSGSGANVLTF. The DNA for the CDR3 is TGTGCCAGCTCAGGCTCTGGGGCCAACGTCCTGACTTTC.

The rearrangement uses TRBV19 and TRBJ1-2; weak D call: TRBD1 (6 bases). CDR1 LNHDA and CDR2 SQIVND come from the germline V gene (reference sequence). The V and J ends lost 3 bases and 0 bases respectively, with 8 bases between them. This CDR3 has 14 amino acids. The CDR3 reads CASSIGQSNYGYTF. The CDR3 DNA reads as TGTGCCAGTAGTATTGGACAGTCTAACTATGGCTACACCTTC.

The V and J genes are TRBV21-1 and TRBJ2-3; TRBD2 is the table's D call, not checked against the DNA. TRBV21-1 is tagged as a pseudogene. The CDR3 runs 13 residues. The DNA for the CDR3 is TGTGCCAGCAGCCCCGGTTGGACAGATACGCAGTATTTT. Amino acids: CASSPGWTDTQYF.

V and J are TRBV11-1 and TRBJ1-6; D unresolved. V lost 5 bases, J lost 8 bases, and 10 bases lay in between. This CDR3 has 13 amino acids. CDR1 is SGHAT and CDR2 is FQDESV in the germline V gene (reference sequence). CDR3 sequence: CASSLRRHSPLHF. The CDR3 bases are TGTGCCAGCAGCCTACGGAGGCATTCACCCCTCCACTTT. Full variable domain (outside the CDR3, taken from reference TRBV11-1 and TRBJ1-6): EAEVAQSPRYKITEKSQAVAFWCDPISGHATLYWYRQILGQGPELLVQFQDESVVDDSQLPKDRFSAERLKGVDSTLKIQPAELGDSAMYLCASSLRRHSPLHFGNGTRLTVT.

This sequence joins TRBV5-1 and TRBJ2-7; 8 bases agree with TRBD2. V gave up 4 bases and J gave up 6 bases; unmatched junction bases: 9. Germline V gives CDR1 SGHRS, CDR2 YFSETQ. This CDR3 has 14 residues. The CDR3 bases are TGCGCCAGCAGCCACACCGGGGGGGCGAGCGAGCAGTACTTC. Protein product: CASSHTGGASEQYF.

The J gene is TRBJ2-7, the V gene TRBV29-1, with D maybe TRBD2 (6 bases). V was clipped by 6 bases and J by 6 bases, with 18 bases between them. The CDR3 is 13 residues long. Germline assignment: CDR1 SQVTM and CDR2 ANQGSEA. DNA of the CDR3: TGCAGCGTGCGTCCGGGGTGGGGGGTCGAGCAGTACTTC. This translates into CSVRPGWGVEQYF.

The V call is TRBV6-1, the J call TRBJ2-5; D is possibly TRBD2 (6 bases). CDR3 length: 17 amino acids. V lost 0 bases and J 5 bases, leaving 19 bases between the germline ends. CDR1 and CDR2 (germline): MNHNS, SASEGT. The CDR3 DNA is TGTGCCAGCAGTGAAGCGGGAAAGGTAGCGGTAGTGGAGACCCAGTACTTC. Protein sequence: CASSEAGKVAVVETQYF.

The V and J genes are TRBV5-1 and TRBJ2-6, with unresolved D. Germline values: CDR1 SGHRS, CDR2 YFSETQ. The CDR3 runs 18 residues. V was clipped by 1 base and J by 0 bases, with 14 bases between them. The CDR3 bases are TGCGCCAGCAGCTTGTCACCCCTTACAGTCTCTGGGGCCAACGTCCTGACTTTC. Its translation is CASSLSPLTVSGANVLTF.

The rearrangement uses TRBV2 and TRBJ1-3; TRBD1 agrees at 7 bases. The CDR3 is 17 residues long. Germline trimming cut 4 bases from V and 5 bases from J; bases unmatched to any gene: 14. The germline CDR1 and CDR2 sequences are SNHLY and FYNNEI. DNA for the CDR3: TGTGCCAGCAGTGTCCGAACTTTGACAGGGTCTAGAAACACCATATATTTT. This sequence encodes CASSVRTLTGSRNTIYF.

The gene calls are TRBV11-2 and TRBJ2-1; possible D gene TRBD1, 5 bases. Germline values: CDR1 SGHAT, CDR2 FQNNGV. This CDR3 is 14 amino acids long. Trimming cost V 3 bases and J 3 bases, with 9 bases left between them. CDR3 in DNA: TGTGCCAGCAGCTTTGGCAGGGTCTACAATGAGCAGTTCTTC. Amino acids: CASSFGRVYNEQFF.

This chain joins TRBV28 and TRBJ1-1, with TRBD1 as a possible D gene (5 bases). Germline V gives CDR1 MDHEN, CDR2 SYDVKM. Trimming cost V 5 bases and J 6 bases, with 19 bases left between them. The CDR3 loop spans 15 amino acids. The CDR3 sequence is CASSPPGRALAEAFF. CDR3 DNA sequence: TGTGCCAGCAGTCCCCCGGGACGGGCTTTGGCTGAAGCTTTCTTT.

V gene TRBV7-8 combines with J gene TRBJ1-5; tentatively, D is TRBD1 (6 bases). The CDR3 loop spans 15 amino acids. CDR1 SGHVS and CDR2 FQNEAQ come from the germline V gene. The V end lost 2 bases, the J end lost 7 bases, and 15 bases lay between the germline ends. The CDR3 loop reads CASSLRRRGGQPQHF. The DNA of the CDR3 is TGTGCCAGCAGCTTAAGGCGCAGGGGTGGGCAGCCCCAGCATTTT. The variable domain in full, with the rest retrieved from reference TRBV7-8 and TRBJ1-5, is GAGVSQSPRYKVAKRGQDVALRCDPISGHVSLFWYQQALGQGPEFLTYFQNEAQLDKSGLPSDRFFAERPEGSVSTLKIQRTQQEDSAVYLCASSLRRRGGQPQHFGDGTRLSIL.

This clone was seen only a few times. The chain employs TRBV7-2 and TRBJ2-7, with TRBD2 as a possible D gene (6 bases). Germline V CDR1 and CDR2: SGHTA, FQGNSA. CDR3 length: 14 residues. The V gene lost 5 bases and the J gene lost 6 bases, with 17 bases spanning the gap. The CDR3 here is CASSQSPGLGEQYF. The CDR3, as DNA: TGTGCCAGCAGCCAATCTCCGGGACTCGGCGAGCAGTACTTC.

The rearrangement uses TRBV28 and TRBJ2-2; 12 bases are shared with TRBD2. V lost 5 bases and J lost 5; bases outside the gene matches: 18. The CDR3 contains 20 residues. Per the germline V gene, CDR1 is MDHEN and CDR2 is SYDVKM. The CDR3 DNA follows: TGTGCCAGCAGTCCCCCCCAGGGGGCTAGCGGGGGGGCCCGAACCGGGGAGCTGTTTTTT. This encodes CASSPPQGASGGARTGELFF.

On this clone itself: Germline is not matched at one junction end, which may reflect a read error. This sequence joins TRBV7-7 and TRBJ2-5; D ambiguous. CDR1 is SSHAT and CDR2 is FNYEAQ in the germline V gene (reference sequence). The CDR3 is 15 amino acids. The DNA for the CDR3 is TGTGCTAGCAGCTTAGTGTCTACAAACCAGGAGACCCAGTACTTC. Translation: CASSLVSTNQETQYF.

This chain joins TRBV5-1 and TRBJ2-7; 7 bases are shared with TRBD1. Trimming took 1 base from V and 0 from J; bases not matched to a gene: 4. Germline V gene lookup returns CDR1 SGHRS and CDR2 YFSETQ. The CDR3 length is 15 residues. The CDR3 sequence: CASSLPGGSSYEQYF. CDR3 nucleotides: TGCGCCAGCAGCTTGCCAGGGGGTTCCTCCTACGAGCAGTACTTC. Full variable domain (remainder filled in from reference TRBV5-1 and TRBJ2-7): KAGVTQTPRYLIKTRGQQVTLSCSPISGHRSVSWYQQTPGQGLQFLFEYFSETQRNKGNFPGRFSGRQFSNSRSEMNVSTLELGDSALYLCASSLPGGSSYEQYFGPGTRLTVT.